These 8 T cell receptor beta chains share one sample of origin, sequenced in a study of blood T cell repertoires in COVID-19. Clones were read by immunoSEQ multiplex PCR, and TCRdb kept only the in-frame ones, dropping some. This table holds a few hundred thousand clones, 90% found once. Sequences were obtained from peripheral blood. These receptor sequences come from an older woman with COVID-19, enrolled during active disease.

The chain joins TRBV2 to TRBJ1-1; 8 nucleotides line up with TRBD1. Germline lookup yields CDR1 SNHLY and CDR2 FYNNEI. The V and J ends lost 4 bases and 3 bases, in that order; junction bases with no gene match: 4. The CDR3 length is 14 residues. In DNA form, the CDR3 reads TGTGCCAGCAGTGGGACAGGGTTTTACACTGAAGCTTTCTTT. Encoded protein: CASSGTGFYTEAFF.

The chain uses TRBV5-4 and TRBJ2-7; TRBD1 matches 9 bases. The CDR3 loop spans 14 amino acids. In germline, CDR1 is SGHNT, CDR2 YYREEE (reference sequence). The V segment lost 2 bases and the J segment 5 bases; nucleotides outside the gene matches: 5. The CDR3 is CASSFGTGQNEQYF. In DNA, the CDR3 is TGTGCCAGCAGCTTCGGGACAGGGCAGAACGAGCAGTACTTC.

V is TRBV5-1 and J is TRBJ2-7, with 7 bases fitting TRBD1. This CDR3 region has 15 residues. V lost 4 bases, J lost 2 bases, and 9 bases stayed unmatched. Germline V lookup: CDR1 SGHRS, CDR2 YFSETQ. The chain's CDR3 is CASSVSGGSPYEQYF. CDR3 coding DNA: TGCGCCAGCAGCGTTTCAGGGGGATCTCCCTACGAGCAGTACTTC. The variable domain in full, with the rest retrieved from reference TRBV5-1 and TRBJ2-7, is KAGVTQTPRYLIKTRGQQVTLSCSPISGHRSVSWYQQTPGQGLQFLFEYFSETQRNKGNFPGRFSGRQFSNSRSEMNVSTLELGDSALYLCASSVSGGSPYEQYFGPGTRLTVT.

As concerns this clone: This sample includes further DNA sequences coding for the same CDR3. The rearrangement joins TRBV2 to TRBJ1-3; tentative D call: TRBD1 (6 bases). In germline, CDR1 is SNHLY, CDR2 FYNNEI. Trimming pared 2 bases from V and 7 bases from J, leaving 6 bases between. This CDR3 region has 12 residues. The CDR3 bases are TGTGCCAGCAGTGAAAGGGGGAACACCATATATTTT. Amino acids: CASSERGNTIYF.

The rearrangement links TRBV9 to TRBJ2-2; TRBD1 aligns across 7 bases. With 0 bases clipped from V and 4 bases from J, the junction kept 9 bases outside the gene matches. CDR3 length: 17 amino acids. Germline loops: CDR1 SGDLS, CDR2 YYNGEE. CDR3 coding DNA: TGTGCCAGCAGCGTAGCTTTTCGACAGGGAGTCACCGGGGAGCTGTTTTTT. Protein: CASSVAFRQGVTGELFF.

The J gene is TRBJ2-2, the V gene TRBV7-3; 7 bases fit TRBD2. The CDR3 length is 15 residues. The J segment lost 2 bases and the V segment lost 5 bases, leaving 5 bases of the junction unmatched. The germline V gene encodes CDR1 SGHTA and CDR2 FQGTGA. The CDR3 here is CASSPSGANTGELFF. CDR3 DNA sequence: TGTGCCAGCAGCCCAAGCGGGGCCAACACCGGGGAGCTGTTTTTT. The full variable domain, with the rest looked up from reference TRBV7-3 and TRBJ2-2, is GAGVSQTPSNKVTEKGKYVELRCDPISGHTALYWYRQSLGQGPEFLIYFQGTGAADDSGLPNDRFFAVRPEGSVSTLKIQRTERGDSAVYLCASSPSGANTGELFFGEGSRLTVL.

The V and J genes are TRBV25-1 and TRBJ2-7; D is possibly TRBD1 (6 bases). Between the trimmed V and J ends, which lost 3 bases and 8 bases, there was a span of 23 bases. This CDR3 contains 16 residues. Per the germline V gene, CDR1 is MGHDK and CDR2 is SYGVNS. The CDR3 bases are TGTGCCAGCAGTGAGAAGCCCGGACAGCCCTACTTGAAGCAGTACTTC. Protein: CASSEKPGQPYLKQYF.

The chain recombines TRBV18 with TRBJ1-1; 7 bases map to TRBD1. CDR1 is KGHSH and CDR2 is LQKENI in the germline V gene. The V and J ends lost 4 bases and 5 bases, in that order; junction bases with no gene match: 10. The CDR3 length is 15 residues. The CDR3 sequence is CASSQKTGRPTEAFF. CDR3 sequence (DNA): TGTGCCAGCTCACAGAAGACAGGGAGGCCGACTGAAGCTTTCTTT.